Listed below are T cell receptor beta chains from one sample, sequenced in a study of shared clonotypes between healthy human individuals. Assay: immunoSEQ multiplex PCR; the TCRdb copy retains only in-frame clones and omits some. The table records approximately 2,300,000 clones, less than 95% of them present only once. The sample consisted of naive CD4+ T cells from PBMCs. The receptors were sampled from a man between 18 and 29 years old in good health. Some clones in this sample may be carry-over from other donors' samples. Both conserved end residues are part of each CDR3. A D gene is named only where the DNA matches it firmly. Expanded clones get a size class; other rows say once, few or many, or leave the size out.

CDR3 length: 15; D gene: .; V gene: TRBV7-6; clone size: once; J gene: TRBJ2-2; CDR3 protein: CASSLQGFVAGELFF; CDR3 DNA: TGTGCCAGCAGCTTACAGGGGTTCGTGGCCGGGGAGCTGTTTTTT
CDR3 length: 17; D gene: .; V gene: TRBV25-1; clone size: .; J gene: TRBJ2-1; CDR3 protein: CASSDRGWGRSYNEQFF; CDR3 DNA: TGTGCCAGCAGTGACCGGGGGTGGGGGCGCTCCTACAATGAGCAGTTCTTC
CDR3 length: 17; D gene: .; V gene: TRBV5-1; clone size: .; J gene: TRBJ1-1; CDR3 protein: CASSFSRGGGLNTEAFF; CDR3 DNA: TGCGCCAGCAGCTTCTCGAGAGGCGGAGGTTTAAACACTGAAGCTTTCTTT
CDR3 length: 12; D gene: .; V gene: TRBV6-5; clone size: .; J gene: TRBJ2-7; CDR3 protein: CASSPRPPGQYF; CDR3 DNA: TGTGCCAGCAGCCCTAGGCCCCCGGGGCAGTACTTC
CDR3 length: 16; D gene: TRBD2; V gene: TRBV19; clone size: .; J gene: TRBJ2-7; CDR3 protein: CASSPPSGRAPYEQYF; CDR3 DNA: TGTGCCAGTAGCCCTCCTAGCGGGAGGGCCCCCTACGAGCAGTACTTC
CDR3 length: 15; D gene: .; V gene: TRBV19; clone size: .; J gene: TRBJ1-2; CDR3 protein: CASSIVVTNNYGYTF; CDR3 DNA: TGTGCCAGTAGTATTGTGGTCACCAACAACTATGGCTACACCTTC
CDR3 length: 16; D gene: TRBD1; V gene: TRBV5-1; clone size: .; J gene: TRBJ2-3; CDR3 protein: CASSSPDRGQGDTQYF; CDR3 DNA: TGCGCCAGCAGCTCCCCGGACAGGGGGCAAGGTGATACGCAGTATTTT
CDR3 length: 14; D gene: TRBD2; V gene: TRBV29-1; clone size: .; J gene: TRBJ2-7; CDR3 protein: CSVVLAGARHEQYF; CDR3 DNA: TGCAGCGTGGTTTTAGCGGGAGCTCGCCACGAGCAGTACTTC
CDR3 length: 13; D gene: .; V gene: TRBV25-1; clone size: .; J gene: TRBJ2-4; CDR3 protein: CASSKTGRNIQYF; CDR3 DNA: TGTGCCAGCAGTAAAACAGGGAGGAACATTCAGTACTTC
CDR3 length: 11; D gene: .; V gene: TRBV6-5; clone size: .; J gene: TRBJ2-7; CDR3 protein: CASSLGYEQYF; CDR3 DNA: TGTGCCAGCAGTTTGGGTTACGAGCAGTACTTC
CDR3 length: 13; D gene: TRBD1; V gene: TRBV18; clone size: .; J gene: TRBJ1-2; CDR3 protein: CASSLGTGDMWTF; CDR3 DNA: TGTGCCAGCTCACTGGGGACAGGCGATATGTGGACCTTC
CDR3 length: 13; D gene: .; V gene: TRBV5-4; clone size: once; J gene: TRBJ2-3; CDR3 protein: CASSLATPYTQYF; CDR3 DNA: TGTGCCAGCAGCTTGGCCACACCATATACGCAGTATTTT
CDR3 length: 13; D gene: .; V gene: TRBV28; clone size: .; J gene: TRBJ2-5; CDR3 protein: CASSWSGLETQYF; CDR3 DNA: TGTGCCAGCAGTTGGTCAGGGCTGGAGACCCAGTACTTC